This note documents a single TCR beta chain sequence. No antigen is known for it. The CDR3 has 14 amino acids. The J segment lost 0 bases and the V segment lost 6 bases, leaving 4 bases of the junction unmatched. Germline CDR1 is ENHRY and CDR2 is SYGVKD. TCRdb's table, derived via immunoSEQ multiplex PCR, lists solely in-frame clones and lacks some. The data hold approximately 150,000 clones, with nearly 90% observed a single time. The data were obtained in a study of cytotoxic CD8 clonotypes in ibrutinib-treated CLL. Study background: Around 25 partial and 2 complete responses; at median approximately 70 months, around 14 remitted, some 12 progressed.

General study results and limits: The study sampled sustained-remission and progressing patients at different times. Clonality increased at ibrutinib response and stayed stable in sustained remission. At progression, however, it fell back toward baseline.

Frozen PBMC stocks contributed about 1.8 micrograms of genomic DNA to the TCR beta libraries. The sequenced sample was PBMCs, obtained at disease progression, from a patient treated with ibrutinib. The sequence derives from a human donor with chronic lymphocytic leukemia. This chain uses TRBV10-3 with TRBJ1-2; 7 positions match TRBD1. The CDR3 DNA is TGTGCCATCAGGTGGACAGGATCTAACTATGGCTACACCTTC. Its protein product is CAIRWTGSNYGYTF.